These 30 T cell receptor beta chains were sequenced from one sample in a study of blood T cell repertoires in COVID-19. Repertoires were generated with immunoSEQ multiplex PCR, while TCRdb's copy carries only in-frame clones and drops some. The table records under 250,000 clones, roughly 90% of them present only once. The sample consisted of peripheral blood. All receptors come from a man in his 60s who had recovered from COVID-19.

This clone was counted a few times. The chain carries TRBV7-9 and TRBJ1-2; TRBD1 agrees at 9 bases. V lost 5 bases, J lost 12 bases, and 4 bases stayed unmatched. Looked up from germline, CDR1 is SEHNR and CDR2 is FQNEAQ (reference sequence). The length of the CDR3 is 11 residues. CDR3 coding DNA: TGTGCCAGCAGCCGGACAGGGGAGGACACCTTC. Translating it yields CASSRTGEDTF.

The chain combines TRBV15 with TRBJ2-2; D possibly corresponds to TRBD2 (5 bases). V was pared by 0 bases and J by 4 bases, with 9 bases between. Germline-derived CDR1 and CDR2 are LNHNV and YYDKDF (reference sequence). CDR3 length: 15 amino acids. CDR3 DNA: TGTGCCACCAGCAGAGATAACGAGGGCACCGGGGAGCTGTTTTTT. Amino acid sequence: CATSRDNEGTGELFF.

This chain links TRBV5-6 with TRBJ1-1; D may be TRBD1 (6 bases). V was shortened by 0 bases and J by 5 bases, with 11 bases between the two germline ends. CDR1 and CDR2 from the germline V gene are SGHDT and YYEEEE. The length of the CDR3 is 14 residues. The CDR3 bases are TGTGCCAGCAGCTTGGCCTCCACAGGGACTGAAGCTTTCTTT. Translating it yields CASSLASTGTEAFF.

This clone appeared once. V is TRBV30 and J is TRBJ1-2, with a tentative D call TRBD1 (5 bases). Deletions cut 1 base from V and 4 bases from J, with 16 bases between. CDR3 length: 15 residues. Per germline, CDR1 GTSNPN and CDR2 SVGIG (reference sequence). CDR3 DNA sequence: TGTGCCTGGAGTGCCGATACCGATAGGGGCTATGGCTACACCTTC. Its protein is CAWSADTDRGYGYTF.

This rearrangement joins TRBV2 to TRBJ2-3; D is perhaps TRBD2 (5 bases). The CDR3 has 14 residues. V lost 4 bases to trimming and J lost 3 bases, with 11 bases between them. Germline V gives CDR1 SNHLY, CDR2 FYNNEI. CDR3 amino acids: CASSAGIGTDTQYF. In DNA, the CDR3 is TGTGCCAGCAGTGCGGGGATCGGGACAGATACGCAGTATTTT.

The CDR3 reads CATLGGGDTEAFF. The CDR3 region has the DNA TGTGCCACCTTGGGGGGGGGAGACACTGAAGCTTTCTTT. The chain carries TRBV15 and TRBJ1-1; perhaps TRBD1 as D (5 bases). Trimming left V 8 bases short and J 3 bases short, with 13 bases between. The CDR3 runs to 13 residues. From germline, CDR1 is LNHNV and CDR2 YYDKDF (reference sequence).

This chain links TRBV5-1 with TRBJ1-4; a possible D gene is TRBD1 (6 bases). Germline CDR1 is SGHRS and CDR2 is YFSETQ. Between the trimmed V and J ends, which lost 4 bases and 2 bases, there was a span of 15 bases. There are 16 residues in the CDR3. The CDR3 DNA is TGCGCCAGCAGCCCTGGGGGGGGGCTCACTAATGAAAAACTGTTTTTT. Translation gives CASSPGGGLTNEKLFF.

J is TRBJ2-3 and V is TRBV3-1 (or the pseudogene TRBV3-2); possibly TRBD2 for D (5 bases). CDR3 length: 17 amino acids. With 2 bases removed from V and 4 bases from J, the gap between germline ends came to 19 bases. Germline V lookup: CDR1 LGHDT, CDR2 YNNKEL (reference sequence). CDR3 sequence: CASSQSLGGVGADTQYF. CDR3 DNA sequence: TGTGCCAGCAGCCAATCCTTGGGCGGAGTCGGGGCAGATACGCAGTATTTT.

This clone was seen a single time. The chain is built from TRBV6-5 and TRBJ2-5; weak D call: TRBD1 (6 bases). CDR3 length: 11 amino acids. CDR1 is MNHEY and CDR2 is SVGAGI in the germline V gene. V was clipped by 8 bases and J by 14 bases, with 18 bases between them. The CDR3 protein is CASQSNRASYF. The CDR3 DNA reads TGTGCCAGCCAATCCAACAGGGCGAGTTACTTC.

This CDR3 is CASTTGDTGTEAFF. CDR3 in DNA: TGCGCCAGCACCACAGGAGACACTGGGACTGAAGCTTTCTTT. This chain links TRBV5-1 with TRBJ1-1; D possibly corresponds to TRBD1 (5 bases). The V end was cut by 6 bases, the J end by 5 bases, with 17 bases between. CDR1 SGHRS and CDR2 YFSETQ come from the germline V gene. This CDR3 region has 14 residues.

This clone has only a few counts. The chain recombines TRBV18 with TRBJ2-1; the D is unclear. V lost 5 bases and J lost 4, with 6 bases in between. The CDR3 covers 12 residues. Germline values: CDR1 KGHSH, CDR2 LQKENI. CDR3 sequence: CASSTYYNEQFF. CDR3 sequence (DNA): TGTGCCAGCTCAACCTATTACAATGAGCAGTTCTTC.

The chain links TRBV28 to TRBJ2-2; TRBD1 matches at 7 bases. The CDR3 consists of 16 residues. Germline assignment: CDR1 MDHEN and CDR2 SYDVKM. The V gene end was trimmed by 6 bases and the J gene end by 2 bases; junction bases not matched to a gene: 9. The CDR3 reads CASREQGRINTGELFF. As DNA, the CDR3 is TGTGCCAGCAGAGAACAGGGGCGCATTAACACCGGGGAGCTGTTTTTT.

In DNA, the CDR3 is TGTGCCAGCAGCTTATTTGGGGCCACTGAAGCTTTCTTT. This sequence encodes CASSLFGATEAFF. The gene calls are TRBV11-2 and TRBJ1-1; maybe TRBD1 (5 bases). Trimming shortened V by 2 bases and J by 4 bases, and 8 bases separated the two germline ends. Germline V gives CDR1 SGHAT, CDR2 FQNNGV. The CDR3 length is 13 residues.

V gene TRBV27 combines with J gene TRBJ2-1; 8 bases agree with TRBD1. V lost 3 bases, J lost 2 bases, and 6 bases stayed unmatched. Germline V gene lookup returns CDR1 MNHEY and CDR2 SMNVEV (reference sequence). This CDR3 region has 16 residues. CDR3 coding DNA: TGTGCCAGCAGTTTCTGGGACAGGATCACCTACAATGAGCAGTTCTTC. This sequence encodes CASSFWDRITYNEQFF.

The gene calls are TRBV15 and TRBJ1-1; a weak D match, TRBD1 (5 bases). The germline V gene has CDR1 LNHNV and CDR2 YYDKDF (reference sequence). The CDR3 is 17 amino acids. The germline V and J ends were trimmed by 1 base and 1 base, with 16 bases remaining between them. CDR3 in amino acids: CATSRGGPGRGNTEAFF. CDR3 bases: TGTGCCACCAGCAGAGGGGGCCCGGGTAGGGGGAACACTGAAGCTTTCTTT.

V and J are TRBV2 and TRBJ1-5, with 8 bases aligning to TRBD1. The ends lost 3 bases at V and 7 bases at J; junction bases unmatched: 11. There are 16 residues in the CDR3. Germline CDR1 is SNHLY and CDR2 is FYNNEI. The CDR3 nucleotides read TGTGCCAGCAGTGAGCCCCGAGGACAGGGAGAACAGCCCCAGCATTTT. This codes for CASSEPRGQGEQPQHF.

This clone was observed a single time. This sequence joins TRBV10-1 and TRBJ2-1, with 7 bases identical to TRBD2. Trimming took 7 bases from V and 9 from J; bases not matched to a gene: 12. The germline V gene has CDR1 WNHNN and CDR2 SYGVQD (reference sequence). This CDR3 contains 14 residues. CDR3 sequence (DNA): TGCGCCAGCACCGGACTAGATGAGCGTCTTGAGCAGTTCTTC. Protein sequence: CASTGLDERLEQFF.

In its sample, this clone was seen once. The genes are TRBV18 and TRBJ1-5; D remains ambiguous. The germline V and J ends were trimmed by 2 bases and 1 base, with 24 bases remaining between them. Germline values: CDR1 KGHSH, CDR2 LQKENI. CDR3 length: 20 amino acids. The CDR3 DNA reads TGTGCCAGCTCACCAGGGGTCGGGAGCGCGAAAACCATGAGCAATCAGCCCCAGCATTTT. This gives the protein CASSPGVGSAKTMSNQPQHF.

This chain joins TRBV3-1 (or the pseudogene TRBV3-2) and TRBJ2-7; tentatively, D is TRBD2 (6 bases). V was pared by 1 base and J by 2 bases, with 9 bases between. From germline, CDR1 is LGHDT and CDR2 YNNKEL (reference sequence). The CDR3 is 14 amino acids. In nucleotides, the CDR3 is TGTGCCAGCAGCCAAGGGGCGGGGACCTACGAGCAGTACTTC. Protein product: CASSQGAGTYEQYF.

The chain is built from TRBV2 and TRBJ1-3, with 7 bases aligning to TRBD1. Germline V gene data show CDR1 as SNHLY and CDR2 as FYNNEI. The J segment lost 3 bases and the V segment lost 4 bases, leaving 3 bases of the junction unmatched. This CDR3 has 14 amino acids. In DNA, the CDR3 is TGTGCCAGCAGTGCAGGGGGTGGTGGAAACACCATATATTTT. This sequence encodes CASSAGGGGNTIYF.

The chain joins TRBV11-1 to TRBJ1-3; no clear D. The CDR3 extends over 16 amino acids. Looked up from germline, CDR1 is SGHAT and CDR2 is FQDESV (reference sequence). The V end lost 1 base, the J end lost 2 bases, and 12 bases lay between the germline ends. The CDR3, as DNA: TGTGCCAGCAGCTTAGAAGTGCGGGGAGCTGGAAACACCATATATTTT. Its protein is CASSLEVRGAGNTIYF.

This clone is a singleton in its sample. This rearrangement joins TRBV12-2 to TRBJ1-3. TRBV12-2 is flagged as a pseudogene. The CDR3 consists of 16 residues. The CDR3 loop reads CASRLESPESGNTIYF. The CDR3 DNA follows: TGTGCAAGTCGCTTAGAAAGCCCCGAATCTGGAAACACCATATATTTT.

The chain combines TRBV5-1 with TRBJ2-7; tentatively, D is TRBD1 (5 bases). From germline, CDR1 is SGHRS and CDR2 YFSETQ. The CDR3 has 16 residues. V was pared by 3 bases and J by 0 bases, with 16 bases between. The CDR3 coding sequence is TGCGCCAGCAGCTGGGAACAGGCGACGAGCTCCTACGAGCAGTACTTC. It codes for CASSWEQATSSYEQYF.

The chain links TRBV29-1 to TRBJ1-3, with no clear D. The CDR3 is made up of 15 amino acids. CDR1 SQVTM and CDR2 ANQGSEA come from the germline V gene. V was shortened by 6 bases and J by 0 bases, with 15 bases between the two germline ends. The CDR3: CSVGGPSFSGNTIYF. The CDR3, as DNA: TGCAGCGTGGGAGGACCGAGCTTCTCTGGAAACACCATATATTTT.

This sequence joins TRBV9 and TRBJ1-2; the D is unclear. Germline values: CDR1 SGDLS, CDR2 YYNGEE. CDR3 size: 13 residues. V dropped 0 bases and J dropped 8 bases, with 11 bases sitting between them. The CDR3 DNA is TGTGCCAGCAGCGTAGCCCCTGGGCGCGGCTACACCTTC. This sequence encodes CASSVAPGRGYTF.

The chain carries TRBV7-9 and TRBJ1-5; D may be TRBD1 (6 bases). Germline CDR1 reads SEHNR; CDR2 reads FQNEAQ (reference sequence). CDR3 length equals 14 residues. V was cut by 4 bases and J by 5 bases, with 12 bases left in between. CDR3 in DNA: TGTGCCAGCAGCTCTGACAGGAATTATCAGCCCCAGCATTTT. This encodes CASSSDRNYQPQHF.

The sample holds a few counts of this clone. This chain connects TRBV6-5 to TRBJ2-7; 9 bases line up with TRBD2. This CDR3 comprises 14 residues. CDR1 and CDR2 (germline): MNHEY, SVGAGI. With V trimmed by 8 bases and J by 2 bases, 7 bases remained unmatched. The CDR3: CASAGGPVTYEQYF. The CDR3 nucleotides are TGTGCCAGCGCGGGAGGGCCCGTCACCTACGAGCAGTACTTC.

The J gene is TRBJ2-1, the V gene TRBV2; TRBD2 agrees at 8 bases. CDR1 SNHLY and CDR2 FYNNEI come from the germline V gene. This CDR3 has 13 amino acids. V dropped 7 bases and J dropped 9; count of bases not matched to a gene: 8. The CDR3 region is CASTFTREGEQFF. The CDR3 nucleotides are TGTGCCAGCACCTTCACCCGGGAGGGTGAGCAGTTCTTC.

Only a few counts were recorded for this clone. The CDR3 is CASSTGLAGVGEQFF. DNA for the CDR3: TGTGCCAGCAGCACGGGACTAGCGGGAGTCGGTGAGCAGTTCTTC. The J gene is TRBJ2-1, the V gene TRBV7-2; 14 bases fit TRBD2. In germline, CDR1 is SGHTA, CDR2 FQGNSA. The length of the CDR3 is 15 residues. With V trimmed by 5 bases and J by 9 bases, 6 bases remained unmatched.

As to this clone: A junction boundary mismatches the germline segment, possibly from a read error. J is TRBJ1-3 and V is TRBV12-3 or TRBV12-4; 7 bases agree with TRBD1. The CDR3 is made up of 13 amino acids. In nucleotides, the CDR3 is TGTGCCAGCAGTTGGGACAGTGGAAACACCATGTATTTT. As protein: CASSWDSGNTMYF.